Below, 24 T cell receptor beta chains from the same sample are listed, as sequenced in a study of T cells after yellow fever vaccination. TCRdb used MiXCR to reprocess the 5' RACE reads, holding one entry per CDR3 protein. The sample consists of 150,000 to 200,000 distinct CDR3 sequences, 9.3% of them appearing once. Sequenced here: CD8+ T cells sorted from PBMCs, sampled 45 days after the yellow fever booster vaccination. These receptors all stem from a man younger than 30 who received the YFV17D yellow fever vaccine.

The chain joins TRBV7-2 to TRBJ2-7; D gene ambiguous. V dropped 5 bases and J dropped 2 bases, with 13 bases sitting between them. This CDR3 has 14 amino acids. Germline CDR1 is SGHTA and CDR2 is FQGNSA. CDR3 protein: CASSPVGRAYEQYF. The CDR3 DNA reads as TGTGCCAGCAGCCCGGTCGGCCGTGCCTACGAGCAGTACTTC.

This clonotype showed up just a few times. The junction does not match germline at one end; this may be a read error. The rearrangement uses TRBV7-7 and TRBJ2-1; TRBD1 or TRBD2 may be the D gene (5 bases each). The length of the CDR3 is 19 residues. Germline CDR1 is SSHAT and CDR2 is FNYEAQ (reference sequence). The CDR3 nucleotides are TGTGCTAGCAGCTTACGGTTAAGGGACGGGTTGGGCTCCTACAATGAGCAGTTCTTC. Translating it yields CASSLRLRDGLGSYNEQFF.

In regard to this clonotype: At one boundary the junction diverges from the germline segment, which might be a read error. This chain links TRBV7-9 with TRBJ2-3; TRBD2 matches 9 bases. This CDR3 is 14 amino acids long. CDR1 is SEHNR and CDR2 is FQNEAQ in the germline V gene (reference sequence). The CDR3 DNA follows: TGTGCCAGCAGGCGGGGGGGCTTGACAGTTACGCAGTATTTT. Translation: CASRRGGLTVTQYF.

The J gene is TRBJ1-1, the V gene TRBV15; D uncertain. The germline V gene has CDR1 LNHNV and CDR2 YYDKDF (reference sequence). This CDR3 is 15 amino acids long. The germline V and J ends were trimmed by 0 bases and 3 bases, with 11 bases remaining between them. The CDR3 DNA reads TGTGCCACCAGCAGAGATGGTGGTTCGTACACTGAAGCTTTCTTT. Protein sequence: CATSRDGGSYTEAFF.

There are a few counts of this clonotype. Here the CDR3 DNA reads TGTGCCAGCAGCCAGGGGTCCTCCGGGACGAAGGATGGCTACACCTTC. Protein product: CASSQGSSGTKDGYTF. This sequence joins TRBV4-2 and TRBJ1-2; a weak D match, TRBD1 (5 bases). Per the germline V gene, CDR1 is LGHNA and CDR2 is YNFKEQ. The V gene lost 3 bases and the J gene lost 6 bases, with 20 bases spanning the gap. CDR3 size: 16 residues.

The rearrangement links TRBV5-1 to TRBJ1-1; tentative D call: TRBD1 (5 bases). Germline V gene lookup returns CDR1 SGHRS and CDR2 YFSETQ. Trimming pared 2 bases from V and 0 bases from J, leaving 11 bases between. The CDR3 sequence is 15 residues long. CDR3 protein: CASSFWEGMNTEAFF. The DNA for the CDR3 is TGCGCCAGCAGCTTCTGGGAGGGGATGAACACTGAAGCTTTCTTT. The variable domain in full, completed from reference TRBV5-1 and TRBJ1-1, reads KAGVTQTPRYLIKTRGQQVTLSCSPISGHRSVSWYQQTPGQGLQFLFEYFSETQRNKGNFPGRFSGRQFSNSRSEMNVSTLELGDSALYLCASSFWEGMNTEAFFGQGTRLTVV.

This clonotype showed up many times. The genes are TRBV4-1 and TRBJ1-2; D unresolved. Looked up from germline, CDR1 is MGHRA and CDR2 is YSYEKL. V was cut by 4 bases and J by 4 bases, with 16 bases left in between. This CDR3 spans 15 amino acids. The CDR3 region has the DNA TGCGCCAGCAGCCCCCGCCAAGGAGTTGGCTATGGCTACACCTTC. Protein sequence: CASSPRQGVGYGYTF.

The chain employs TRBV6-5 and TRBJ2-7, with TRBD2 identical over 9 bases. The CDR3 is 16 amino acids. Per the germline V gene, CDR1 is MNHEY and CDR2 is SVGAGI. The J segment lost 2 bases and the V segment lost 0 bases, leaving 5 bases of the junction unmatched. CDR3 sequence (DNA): TGTGCCAGCAGTTACTCGGTCAGCGGGGGGCCCTACGAGCAGTACGTC. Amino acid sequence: CASSYSVSGGPYEQYV.

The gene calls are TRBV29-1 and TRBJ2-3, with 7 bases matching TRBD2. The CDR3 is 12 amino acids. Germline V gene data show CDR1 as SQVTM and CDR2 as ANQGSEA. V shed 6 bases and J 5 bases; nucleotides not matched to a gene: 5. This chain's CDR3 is CSVGLVGDTQYF. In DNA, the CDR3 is TGCAGCGTCGGACTAGTAGGAGATACGCAGTATTTT.

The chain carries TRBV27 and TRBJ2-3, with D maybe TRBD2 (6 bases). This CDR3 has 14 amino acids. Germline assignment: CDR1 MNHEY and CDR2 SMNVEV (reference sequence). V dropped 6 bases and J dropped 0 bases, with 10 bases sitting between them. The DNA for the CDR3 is TGTGCCAGCAGGAAAGGAGGGAGCACAGATACGCAGTATTTT. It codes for CASRKGGSTDTQYF.

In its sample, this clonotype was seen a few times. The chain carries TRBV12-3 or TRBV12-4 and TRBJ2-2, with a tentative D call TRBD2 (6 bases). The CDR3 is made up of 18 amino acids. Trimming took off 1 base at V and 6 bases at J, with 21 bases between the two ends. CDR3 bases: TGTGCCAGCAGTTTAGGGATCCGAGGGCCGGGGGTCGCCGGGGAGCTGTTTTTT. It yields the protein CASSLGIRGPGVAGELFF.

The chain's CDR3 is CASSIDRGTNTEAFF. The CDR3 DNA reads as TGTGCCAGTAGTATAGACCGCGGGACAAACACTGAAGCTTTCTTT. The V call is TRBV19, the J call TRBJ1-1; perhaps TRBD1 as D (6 bases). CDR1 is LNHDA, CDR2 SQIVND, per germline (reference sequence). The CDR3 spans 15 residues. V was shortened by 0 bases and J by 2 bases, with 10 bases between the two germline ends.

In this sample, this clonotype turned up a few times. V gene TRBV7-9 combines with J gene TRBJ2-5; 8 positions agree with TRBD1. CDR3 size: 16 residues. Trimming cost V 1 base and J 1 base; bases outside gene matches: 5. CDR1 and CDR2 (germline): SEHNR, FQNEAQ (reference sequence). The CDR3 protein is CASSLGRTGGQETQYF. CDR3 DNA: TGTGCCAGCAGCTTAGGCCGAACAGGGGGCCAAGAGACCCAGTACTTC. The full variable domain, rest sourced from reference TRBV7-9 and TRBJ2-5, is DTGVSQNPRHKITKRGQNVTFRCDPISEHNRLYWYRQTLGQGPEFLTYFQNEAQLEKSRLLSDRFSAERPKGSFSTLEIQRTEQGDSAMYLCASSLGRTGGQETQYFGPGTRLLVL.

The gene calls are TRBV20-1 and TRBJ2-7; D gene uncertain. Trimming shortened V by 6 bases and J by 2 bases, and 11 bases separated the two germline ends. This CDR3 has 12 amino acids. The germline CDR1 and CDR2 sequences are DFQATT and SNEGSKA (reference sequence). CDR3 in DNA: TGCAGTGCCCCGGGCCTAACCTACGAGCAGTACTTC. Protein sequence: CSAPGLTYEQYF.

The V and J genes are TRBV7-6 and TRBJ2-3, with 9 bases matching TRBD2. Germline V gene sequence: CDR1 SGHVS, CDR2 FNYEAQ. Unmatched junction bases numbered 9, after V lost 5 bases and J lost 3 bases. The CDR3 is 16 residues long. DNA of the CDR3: TGTGCCAGCAGCGACCGTAGCGGGGGCGCGACAGATACGCAGTATTTT. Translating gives CASSDRSGGATDTQYF.

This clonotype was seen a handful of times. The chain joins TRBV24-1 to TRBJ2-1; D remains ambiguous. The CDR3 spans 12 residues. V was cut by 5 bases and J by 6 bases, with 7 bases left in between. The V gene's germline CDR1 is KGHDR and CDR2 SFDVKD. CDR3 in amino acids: CATSGRINEQFF. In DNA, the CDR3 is TGTGCCACCAGTGGAAGGATCAATGAGCAGTTCTTC.

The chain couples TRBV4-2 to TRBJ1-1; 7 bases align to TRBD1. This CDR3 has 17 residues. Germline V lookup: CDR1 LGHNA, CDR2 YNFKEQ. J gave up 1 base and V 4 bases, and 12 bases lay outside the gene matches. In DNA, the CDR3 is TGTGCCAGCAGCCGAGACGGGTCCCGGACAGGGAACACTGAAGCTTTCTTT. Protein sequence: CASSRDGSRTGNTEAFF.

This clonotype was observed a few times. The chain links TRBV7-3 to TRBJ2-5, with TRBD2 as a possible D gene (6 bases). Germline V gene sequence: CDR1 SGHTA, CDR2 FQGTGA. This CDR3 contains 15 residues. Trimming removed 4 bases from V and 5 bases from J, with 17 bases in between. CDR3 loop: CASSSGDFPAETQYF. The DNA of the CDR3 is TGTGCCAGCAGCTCCGGGGACTTCCCCGCCGAGACCCAGTACTTC.

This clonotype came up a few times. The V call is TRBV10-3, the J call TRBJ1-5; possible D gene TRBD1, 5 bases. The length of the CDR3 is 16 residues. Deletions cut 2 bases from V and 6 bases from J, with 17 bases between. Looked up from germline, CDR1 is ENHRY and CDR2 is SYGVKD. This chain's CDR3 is CAISEGGGRSGQPQHF. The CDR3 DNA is TGTGCCATCAGTGAGGGGGGAGGCCGGTCAGGTCAGCCCCAGCATTTT.

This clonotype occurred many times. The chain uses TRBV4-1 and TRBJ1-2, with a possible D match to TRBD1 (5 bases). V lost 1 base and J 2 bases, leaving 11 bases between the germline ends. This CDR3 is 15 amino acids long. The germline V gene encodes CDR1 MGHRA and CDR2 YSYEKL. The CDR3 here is CASSQVPGTNYGYTF. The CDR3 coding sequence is TGCGCCAGCAGCCAAGTTCCAGGGACCAACTATGGCTACACCTTC.

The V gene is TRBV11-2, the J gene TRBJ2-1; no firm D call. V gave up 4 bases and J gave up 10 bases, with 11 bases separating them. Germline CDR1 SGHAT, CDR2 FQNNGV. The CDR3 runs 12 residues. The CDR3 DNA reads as TGTGCCAGCAGCTCGGGCTTAGGGGAGCAGTTCTTC. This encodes CASSSGLGEQFF.

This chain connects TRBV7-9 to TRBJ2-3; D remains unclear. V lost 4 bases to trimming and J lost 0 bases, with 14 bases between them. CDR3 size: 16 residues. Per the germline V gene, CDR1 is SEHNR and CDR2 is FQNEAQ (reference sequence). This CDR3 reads CASSSPGAPSTDTQYF. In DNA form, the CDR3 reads TGTGCCAGCAGCTCGCCCGGCGCCCCTAGCACAGATACGCAGTATTTT.

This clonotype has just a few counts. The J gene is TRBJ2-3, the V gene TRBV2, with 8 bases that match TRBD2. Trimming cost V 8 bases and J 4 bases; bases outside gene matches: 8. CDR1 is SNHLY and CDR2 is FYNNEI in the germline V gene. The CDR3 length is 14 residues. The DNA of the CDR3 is TGTGCCAGCCTCTTAGCGGGGATTTCAGATACGCAGTATTTT. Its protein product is CASLLAGISDTQYF.

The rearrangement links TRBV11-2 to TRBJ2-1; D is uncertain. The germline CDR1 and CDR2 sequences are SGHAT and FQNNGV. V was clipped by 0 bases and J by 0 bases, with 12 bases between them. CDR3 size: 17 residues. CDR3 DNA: TGTGCCAGCAGCTTAGATCGAACTTTCAGCTCCTACAATGAGCAGTTCTTC. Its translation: CASSLDRTFSSYNEQFF.